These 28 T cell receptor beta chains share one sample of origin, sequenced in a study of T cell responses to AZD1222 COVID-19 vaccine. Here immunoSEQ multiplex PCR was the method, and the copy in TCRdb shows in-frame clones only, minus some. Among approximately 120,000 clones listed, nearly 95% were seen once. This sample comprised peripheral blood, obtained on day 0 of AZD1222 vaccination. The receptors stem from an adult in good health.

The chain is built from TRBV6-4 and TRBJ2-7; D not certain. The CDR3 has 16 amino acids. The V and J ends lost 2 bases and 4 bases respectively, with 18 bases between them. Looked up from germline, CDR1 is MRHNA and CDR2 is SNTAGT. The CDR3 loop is CASSDTPPGSPYEQYF. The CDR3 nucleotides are TGTGCCAGCAGTGACACCCCCCCAGGATCCCCTTACGAGCAGTACTTC.

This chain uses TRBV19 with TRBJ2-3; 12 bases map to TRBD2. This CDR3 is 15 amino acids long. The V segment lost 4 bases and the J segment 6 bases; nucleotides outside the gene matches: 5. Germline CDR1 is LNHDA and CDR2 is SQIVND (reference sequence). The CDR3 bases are TGTGCCAGTAGTAACCTAGCGGGGGGGCCTGATACGCAGTATTTT. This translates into CASSNLAGGPDTQYF.

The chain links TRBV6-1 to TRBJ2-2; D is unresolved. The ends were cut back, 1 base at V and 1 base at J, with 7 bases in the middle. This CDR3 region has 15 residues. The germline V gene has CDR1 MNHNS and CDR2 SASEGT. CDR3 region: CASSEEIGNTGELFF. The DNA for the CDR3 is TGTGCCAGCAGTGAAGAAATAGGGAACACCGGGGAGCTGTTTTTT.

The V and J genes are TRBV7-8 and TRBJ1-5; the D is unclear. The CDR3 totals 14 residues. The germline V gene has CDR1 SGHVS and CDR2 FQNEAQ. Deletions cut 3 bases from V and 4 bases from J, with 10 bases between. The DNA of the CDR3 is TGTGCCAGCAGCTTCAGACGGACTAATCAGCCCCAGCATTTT. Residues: CASSFRRTNQPQHF.

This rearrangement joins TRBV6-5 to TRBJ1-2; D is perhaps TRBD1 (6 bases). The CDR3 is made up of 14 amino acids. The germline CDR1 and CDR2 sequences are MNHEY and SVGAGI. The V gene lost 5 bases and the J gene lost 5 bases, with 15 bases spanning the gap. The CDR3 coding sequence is TGTGCCAGCAGTCCGTTAGACAGGTTATATGGCTACACCTTC. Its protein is CASSPLDRLYGYTF.

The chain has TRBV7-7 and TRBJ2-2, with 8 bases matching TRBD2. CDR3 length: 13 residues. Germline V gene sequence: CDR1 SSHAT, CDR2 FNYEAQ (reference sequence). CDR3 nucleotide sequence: TGTGCTAGCGGGGTCCGGGGCACCGGGGAGCTGTTTTTT. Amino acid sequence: CASGVRGTGELFF.

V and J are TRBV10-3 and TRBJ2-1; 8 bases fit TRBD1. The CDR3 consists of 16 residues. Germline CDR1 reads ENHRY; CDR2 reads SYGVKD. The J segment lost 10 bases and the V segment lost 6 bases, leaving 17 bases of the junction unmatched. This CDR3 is CAISRAPGLRTGEQFF. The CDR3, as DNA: TGTGCCATCAGCCGCGCTCCGGGACTCCGGACAGGGGAGCAGTTCTTC.

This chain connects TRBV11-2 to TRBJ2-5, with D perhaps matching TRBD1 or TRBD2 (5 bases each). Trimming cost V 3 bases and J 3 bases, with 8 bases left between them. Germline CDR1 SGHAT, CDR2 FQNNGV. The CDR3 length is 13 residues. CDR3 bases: TGTGCCAGCAGCTTTGGGGGAGAAGAGACCCAGTACTTC. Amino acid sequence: CASSFGGEETQYF.

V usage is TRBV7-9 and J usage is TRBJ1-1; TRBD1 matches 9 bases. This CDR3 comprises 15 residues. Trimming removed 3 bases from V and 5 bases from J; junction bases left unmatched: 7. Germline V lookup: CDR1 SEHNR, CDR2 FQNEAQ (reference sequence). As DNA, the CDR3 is TGTGCCAGCAGCTTCCCACAGGGGGCGAGGACTGAAGCTTTCTTT. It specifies CASSFPQGARTEAFF.

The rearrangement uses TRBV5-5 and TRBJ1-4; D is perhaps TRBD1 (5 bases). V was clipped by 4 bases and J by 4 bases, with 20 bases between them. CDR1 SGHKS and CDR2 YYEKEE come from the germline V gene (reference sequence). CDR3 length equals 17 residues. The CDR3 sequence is CASSPQGFGVFNEKLFF. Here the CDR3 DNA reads TGTGCCAGCAGCCCTCAGGGTTTCGGGGTGTTTAATGAAAAACTGTTTTTT. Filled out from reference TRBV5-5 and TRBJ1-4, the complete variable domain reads DAGVTQSPTHLIKTRGQQVTLRCSPISGHKSVSWYQQVLGQGPQFIFQYYEKEERGRGNFPDRFSARQFPNYSSELNVNALLLGDSALYLCASSPQGFGVFNEKLFFGSGTQLSVL.

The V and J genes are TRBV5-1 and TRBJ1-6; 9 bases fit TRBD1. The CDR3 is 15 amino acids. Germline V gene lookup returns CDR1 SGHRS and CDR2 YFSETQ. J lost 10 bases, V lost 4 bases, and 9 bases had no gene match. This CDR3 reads CASSPVQGQGSPLHF. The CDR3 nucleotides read TGCGCCAGCAGCCCCGTACAGGGACAGGGATCACCCCTCCACTTT.

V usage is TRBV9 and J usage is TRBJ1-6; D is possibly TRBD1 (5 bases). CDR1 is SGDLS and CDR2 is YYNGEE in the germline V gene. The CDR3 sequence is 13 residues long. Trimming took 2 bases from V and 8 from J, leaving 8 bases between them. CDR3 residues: CASSVLGDSPLHF. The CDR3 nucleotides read TGTGCCAGCAGCGTTCTGGGGGATTCACCCCTCCACTTT.

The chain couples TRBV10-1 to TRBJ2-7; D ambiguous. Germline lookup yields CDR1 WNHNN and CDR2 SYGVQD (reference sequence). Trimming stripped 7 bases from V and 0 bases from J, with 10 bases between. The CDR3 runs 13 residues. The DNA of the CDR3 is TGCGCCAGCAACGATGGGATCTCCTACGAGCAGTACTTC. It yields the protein CASNDGISYEQYF.

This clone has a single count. The CDR3 nucleotides read TGTGCCAGCAGCGTATCCTGGACAGATGGCTACACCTTC. This codes for CASSVSWTDGYTF. The V and J genes are TRBV9 and TRBJ1-2; possibly TRBD1 for D (6 bases). The CDR3 consists of 13 residues. CDR1 is SGDLS and CDR2 is YYNGEE in the germline V gene. Trimming took 1 base from V and 6 from J, leaving 10 bases between them.

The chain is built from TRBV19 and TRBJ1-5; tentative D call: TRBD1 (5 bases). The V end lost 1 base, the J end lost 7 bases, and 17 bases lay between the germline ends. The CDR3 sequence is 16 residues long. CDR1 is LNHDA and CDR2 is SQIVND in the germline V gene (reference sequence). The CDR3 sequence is CASSIGPGWVLQPQHF. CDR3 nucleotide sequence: TGTGCCAGTAGTATAGGGCCAGGGTGGGTTTTGCAGCCCCAGCATTTT.

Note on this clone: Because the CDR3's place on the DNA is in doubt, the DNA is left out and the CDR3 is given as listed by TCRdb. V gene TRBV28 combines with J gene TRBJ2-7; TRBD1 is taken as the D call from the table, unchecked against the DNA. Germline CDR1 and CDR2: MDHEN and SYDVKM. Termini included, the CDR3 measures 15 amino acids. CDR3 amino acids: CASSTSGTVTYEQYF.

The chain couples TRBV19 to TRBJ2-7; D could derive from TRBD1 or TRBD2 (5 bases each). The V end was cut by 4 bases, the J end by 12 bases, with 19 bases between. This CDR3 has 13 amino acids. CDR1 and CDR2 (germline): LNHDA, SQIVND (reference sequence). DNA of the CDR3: TGTGCCAGTAGTAGTACGCTCTTCGGGACGCGGTACTTC. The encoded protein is CASSSTLFGTRYF.

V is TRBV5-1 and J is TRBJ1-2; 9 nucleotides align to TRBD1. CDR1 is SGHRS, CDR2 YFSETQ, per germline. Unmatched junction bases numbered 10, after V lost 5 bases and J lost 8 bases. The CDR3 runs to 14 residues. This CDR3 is CASRLSQGAEGYTF. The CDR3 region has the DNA TGCGCCAGCAGGCTTTCACAGGGGGCGGAAGGCTACACCTTC.

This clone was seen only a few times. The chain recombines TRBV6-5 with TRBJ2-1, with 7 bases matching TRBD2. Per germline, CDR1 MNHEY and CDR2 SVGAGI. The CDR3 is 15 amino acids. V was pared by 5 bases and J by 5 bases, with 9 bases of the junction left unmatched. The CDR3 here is CASSRDYRTHNEQFF. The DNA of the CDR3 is TGTGCCAGCAGTAGGGACTACCGGACCCACAATGAGCAGTTCTTC.

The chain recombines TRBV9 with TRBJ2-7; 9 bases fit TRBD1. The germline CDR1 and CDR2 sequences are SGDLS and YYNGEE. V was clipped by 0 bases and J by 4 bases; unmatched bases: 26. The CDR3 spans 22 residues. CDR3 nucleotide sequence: TGTGCCAGCAGCGTAGGACCCTTACTAATGGGGGCCCAGACAGGGGGTTTTTACGAGCAGTACTTC. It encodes CASSVGPLLMGAQTGGFYEQYF.

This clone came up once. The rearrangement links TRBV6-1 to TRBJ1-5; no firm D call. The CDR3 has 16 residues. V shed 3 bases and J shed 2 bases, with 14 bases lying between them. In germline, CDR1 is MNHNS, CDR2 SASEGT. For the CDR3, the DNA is TGTGCCAGCAGTGAGGACTTGGGATTTGGCAATCAGCCCCAGCATTTT. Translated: CASSEDLGFGNQPQHF.

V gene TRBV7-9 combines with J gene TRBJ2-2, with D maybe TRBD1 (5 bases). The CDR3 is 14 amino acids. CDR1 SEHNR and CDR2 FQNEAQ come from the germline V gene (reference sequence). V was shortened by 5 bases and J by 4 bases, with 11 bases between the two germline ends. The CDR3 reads CASSPDSVTGELFF. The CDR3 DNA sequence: TGTGCCAGCAGCCCCGACAGCGTCACCGGGGAGCTGTTTTTT.

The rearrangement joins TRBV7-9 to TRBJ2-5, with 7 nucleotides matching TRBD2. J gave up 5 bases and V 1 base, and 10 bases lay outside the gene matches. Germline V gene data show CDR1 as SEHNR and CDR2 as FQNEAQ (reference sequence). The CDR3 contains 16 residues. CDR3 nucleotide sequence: TGTGCCAGCAGCTTAGACGTGGCGGGGGACGAGGAGACCCAGTACTTC. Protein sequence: CASSLDVAGDEETQYF.

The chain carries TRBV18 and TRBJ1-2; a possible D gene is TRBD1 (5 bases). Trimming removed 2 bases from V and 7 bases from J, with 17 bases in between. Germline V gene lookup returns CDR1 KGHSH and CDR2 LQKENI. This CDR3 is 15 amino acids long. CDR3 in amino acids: CASSPSTTDESGYTF. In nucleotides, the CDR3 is TGTGCCAGCTCACCATCAACGACAGACGAGTCTGGCTACACCTTC.

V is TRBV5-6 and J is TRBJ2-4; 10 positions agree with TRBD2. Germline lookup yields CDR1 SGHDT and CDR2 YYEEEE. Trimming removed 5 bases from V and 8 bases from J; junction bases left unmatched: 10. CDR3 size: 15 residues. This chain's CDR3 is CASSAGSSGGYIQYF. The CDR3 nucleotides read TGTGCCAGCAGTGCGGGTTCTAGCGGGGGCTACATTCAGTACTTC.

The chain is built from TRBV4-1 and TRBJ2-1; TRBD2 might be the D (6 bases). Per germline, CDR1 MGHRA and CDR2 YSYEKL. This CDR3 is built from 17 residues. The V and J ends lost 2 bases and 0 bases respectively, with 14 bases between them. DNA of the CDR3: TGCGCCAGCAGCCAAAACCAGCGGGTGAGCTCCTACAATGAGCAGTTCTTC. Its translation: CASSQNQRVSSYNEQFF.

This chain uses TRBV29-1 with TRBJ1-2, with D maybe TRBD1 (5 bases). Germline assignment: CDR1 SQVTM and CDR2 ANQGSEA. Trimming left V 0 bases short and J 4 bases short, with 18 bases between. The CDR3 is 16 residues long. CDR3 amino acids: CSVEDEGRRGPYGYTF. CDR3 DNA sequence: TGCAGCGTTGAAGATGAGGGACGAAGGGGCCCCTATGGCTACACCTTC.

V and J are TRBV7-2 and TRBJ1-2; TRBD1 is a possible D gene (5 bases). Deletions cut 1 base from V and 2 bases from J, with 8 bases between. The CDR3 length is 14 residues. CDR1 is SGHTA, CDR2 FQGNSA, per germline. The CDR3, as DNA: TGTGCCAGCAGCTTAGTGGCAGGGAACTATGGCTACACCTTC. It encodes CASSLVAGNYGYTF.